Sequencing of this T cell receptor (beta chain) was carried out in a study of Ad26.COV2.S vaccination and SARS-CoV-2 variants. The wider study: Participants got Ad26.COV2.S intramuscularly, once or twice 56 days apart. Study-wide results and limits: Recipients of vaccine and of placebo showed similar breadth of their non-spike TCR repertoires.

The table came from immunoSEQ multiplex PCR; TCRdb's copy has only in-frame clones and leaves some out. The sample shows about 680,000 clones, around 90% of them seen only once. This clone has just a few counts. Its specificity is not known. Germline V gene sequence: CDR1 SGHRS, CDR2 YFSETQ. CDR3 size: 15 residues. V dropped 2 bases and J dropped 6; count of bases not matched to a gene: 5. The sample's treatment: some 19 received Ad26.COV2.S at low or high dose, single or two shots; roughly five received placebo; per-sample allocation not given. All samples were drawn on day 63, counting from the first vaccine or placebo injection. An 18-55-year-old adult in Boston served as donor. In the vaccine, an Ad26 vector expressed the SARS-CoV-2 spike of the Wuhan strain.

This chain connects TRBV5-1 to TRBJ1-3; 10 bases align to TRBD1. The sample in question was peripheral blood, obtained in a trial of Ad26.COV2.S vaccine versus placebo. The sequence derives from a person between 18 and 65 years old who received the Ad26.COV2.S COVID-19 vaccine or a placebo. The CDR3 coding sequence is TGCGCCAGCAGCTTCCAGGGACAGGGGACAAACACCATATATTTT. Encoded protein: CASSFQGQGTNTIYF.